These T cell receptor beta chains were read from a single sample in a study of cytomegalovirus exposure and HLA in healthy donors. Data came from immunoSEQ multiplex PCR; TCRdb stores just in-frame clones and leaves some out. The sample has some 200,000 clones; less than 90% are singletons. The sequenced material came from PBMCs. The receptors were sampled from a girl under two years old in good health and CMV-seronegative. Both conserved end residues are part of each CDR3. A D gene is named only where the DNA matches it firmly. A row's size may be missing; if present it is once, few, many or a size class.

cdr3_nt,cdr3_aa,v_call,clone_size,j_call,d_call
TGTGCCAGCAGTGGGGGCGCAAGGACTGAAGCTTTCTTT,CASSGGARTEAFF,TRBV2,.,TRBJ1-1,.
TGTGCCAGCAGTGACCGACTAGCGGGAGAGACCCAGTACTTC,CASSDRLAGETQYF,TRBV25-1,.,TRBJ2-5,TRBD2
TGTGCCAGCAGCTTGTCCAGCGGGAGCTTCAATGAGCAGTTCTTC,CASSLSSGSFNEQFF,TRBV5-4,.,TRBJ2-1,TRBD2
TGCGCCAGCAGCCCATCGACAGGCTACTCTGGAAACACCATATATTTT,CASSPSTGYSGNTIYF,TRBV4-1,.,TRBJ1-3,.
TGTGCCAGCAGGGCGGACAGGGGATTTAACACTGAAGCTTTCTTT,CASRADRGFNTEAFF,TRBV6-1,.,TRBJ1-1,TRBD1
TGTGCCAGCAGCCGAAGCGGGAGATATTACGAGCAGTACTTC,CASSRSGRYYEQYF,TRBV27,.,TRBJ2-7,TRBD2
TGTGCCAGCAGCTTGACAGACACCAACTATGGCTACACCTTC,CASSLTDTNYGYTF,TRBV7-6,.,TRBJ1-2,.
TGTGCCAGCAGCTATAGACTATCTAGCACAGATACGCAGTATTTT,CASSYRLSSTDTQYF,TRBV7-9,.,TRBJ2-3,.
TGTGCCAGCAGTTCGGAGGGCGTCGGAGGAAACACCATATATTTT,CASSSEGVGGNTIYF,TRBV6-5,once,TRBJ1-3,.
TGTGCCAGTAGTATCCTTTCTAGCGGGGGGCGTGAGCAGTACTTC,CASSILSSGGREQYF,TRBV19,.,TRBJ2-7,TRBD2
TGTGCCAGCAGTTTAACGCAGCCAACTACCTATGGCTACACCTTC,CASSLTQPTTYGYTF,TRBV27,.,TRBJ1-2,.
TGTGCCAGCAGTTTCACAAGAGGACAGGGCGGTAATTCACCCCTCCACTTT,CASSFTRGQGGNSPLHF,TRBV27,.,TRBJ1-6,TRBD1
TGCGCCAGCAGCCAGGGAGCGGGGCGATACAATGAGCAGTTCTTC,CASSQGAGRYNEQFF,TRBV4-1,once,TRBJ2-1,TRBD2
TGTGCCAGCAGCCAAGAAGCGGGAGATAGGTACAATGAGCAGTTCTTC,CASSQEAGDRYNEQFF,TRBV4-2,few,TRBJ2-1,TRBD2
TGTGCCAGCAGCCTACTACTAGCGGGGACGGCAGATACGCAGTATTTT,CASSLLLAGTADTQYF,TRBV7-2,.,TRBJ2-3,TRBD2
TGTGCCAGCAGCCCCTTCCCGGGACTAGCGGGAGGGTCCTACAATGAGCAGTTCTTC,CASSPFPGLAGGSYNEQFF,TRBV7-7,.,TRBJ2-1,TRBD2
TGTGCCAGCTCACTAAGGTCATCGGGATTTGCAACTAATGAAAAACTGTTTTTT,CASSLRSSGFATNEKLFF,TRBV18,.,TRBJ1-4,.
TGTGCCTGGGAGGTATACCGGAACACTGAAGCTTTCTTT,CAWEVYRNTEAFF,TRBV30,.,TRBJ1-1,.
TGTGCCAGCAGTGCGGGACACACTAATGAAAAACTGTTTTTT,CASSAGHTNEKLFF,TRBV6-1,.,TRBJ1-4,.
TGTGCCAAGAGGGACAGTCATTCACCCCTCCACTTT,CAKRDSHSPLHF,TRBV7-3,.,TRBJ1-6,TRBD1
TGTGCCAGCAGCTTGACAACTAACTATGGCTACACCTTC,CASSLTTNYGYTF,TRBV6-1,few,TRBJ1-2,.
TGTGCCAGCAGCGTAGTTGGGACTAGCCGCGAGACCCAGTACTTC,CASSVVGTSRETQYF,TRBV9,.,TRBJ2-5,TRBD2
TGTGCCAGCAGCGTAGACGGGACAGGGTACCAAGAGACCCAGTACTTC,CASSVDGTGYQETQYF,TRBV9,.,TRBJ2-5,TRBD1